Below are 9 T cell receptor beta chains sequenced from a single sample in a study of blood T cell repertoires in COVID-19. Clones were read by immunoSEQ multiplex PCR, and TCRdb kept only the in-frame ones, dropping some. The sample consists of about 190,000 clones, around 79% of them appearing once. Sequenced: peripheral blood. These receptors were obtained from a man aged 45-65 years who had recovered from COVID-19.

The CDR3 coding sequence is TGTGCCAGCAGTTCCGAGGACAGGGCATCTGGAAACACCATATATTTT. Translated: CASSSEDRASGNTIYF. The chain joins TRBV6-6 to TRBJ1-3, with 8 bases aligning to TRBD1. Germline assignment: CDR1 MNHNY and CDR2 SVGAGI (reference sequence). J gave up 1 base and V 4 bases, and 6 bases lay outside the gene matches. There are 16 residues in the CDR3.

The chain combines TRBV7-2 with TRBJ2-2, with D perhaps TRBD1 (6 bases). Germline loops: CDR1 SGHTA, CDR2 FQGNSA. This CDR3 contains 14 residues. The V and J ends lost 5 bases and 8 bases respectively, with 15 bases between them. CDR3 sequence: CASSLDRNRGELFF. DNA for the CDR3: TGTGCCAGCAGCCTAGACAGGAATCGAGGGGAGCTGTTTTTT.

The chain combines TRBV12-3 or TRBV12-4 with TRBJ1-1; no clear D. This CDR3 has 12 residues. V lost 7 bases and J lost 8, with 14 bases in between. CDR3 coding DNA: TGTGCCAGCACCCATGGACTGAAAGAAGCTTTCTTT. Encoded protein: CASTHGLKEAFF.

The chain is built from TRBV12-3 or TRBV12-4 and TRBJ1-2; TRBD1 agrees at 7 bases. The CDR3 contains 13 residues. The V gene end was trimmed by 3 bases and the J gene end by 3 bases; junction bases not matched to a gene: 1. CDR3: CASSFTGDYGYTF. DNA of the CDR3: TGTGCCAGCAGTTTCACAGGGGACTATGGCTACACCTTC.

The J gene is TRBJ2-7, the V gene TRBV7-3; perhaps TRBD2 as D (6 bases). The CDR3 consists of 13 residues. Germline CDR1 SGHTA, CDR2 FQGTGA. Trimming stripped 0 bases from V and 7 bases from J, with 10 bases between. The CDR3 DNA is TGTGCCAGCAGCTTAACTATCGGGGGAGAGCAGTACTTC. It specifies CASSLTIGGEQYF.

This clone is a singleton in its sample. The V call is TRBV6-5, the J call TRBJ2-3; 11 nucleotides align to TRBD2. V lost 5 bases to trimming and J lost 0 bases; unmatched junction nucleotides: 1. Germline CDR1 is MNHEY and CDR2 is SVGAGI. The CDR3 length is 15 residues. In nucleotides, the CDR3 is TGTGCCAGCAGTAGACTAGCGGGAAGCACAGATACGCAGTATTTT. This translates into CASSRLAGSTDTQYF.

This clone was found a few times. The chain combines TRBV9 with TRBJ2-7, with D maybe TRBD1 (6 bases). This CDR3 region has 16 residues. The V gene lost 4 bases and the J gene lost 7 bases, with 24 bases spanning the gap. Germline CDR1 and CDR2: SGDLS and YYNGEE. The CDR3: CASSPGDLKFIREQYF. The CDR3 DNA is TGTGCCAGCAGCCCAGGGGATCTTAAATTCATTCGGGAGCAGTACTTC. The full variable domain, its missing parts supplied by reference TRBV9 and TRBJ2-7, is DSGVTQTPKHLITATGQRVTLRCSPRSGDLSVYWYQQSLDQGLQFLIQYYNGEERAKGNILERFSAQQFPDLHSELNLSSLELGDSALYFCASSPGDLKFIREQYFGPGTRLTVT.

V is TRBV28 and J is TRBJ2-3, with TRBD2 matching over 11 bases. With 5 bases clipped from V and 3 bases from J, the junction kept 4 bases outside the gene matches. The CDR3 is 15 residues long. Germline CDR1 MDHEN, CDR2 SYDVKM. The CDR3 coding sequence is TGTGCCAGCAGTATACTAGCGGGAGTAACAGATACGCAGTATTTT. Translating it yields CASSILAGVTDTQYF.

This chain uses TRBV28 with TRBJ2-1, with TRBD1 identical over 9 bases. J was trimmed by 9 bases and V by 2 bases; bases with no gene match: 11. Germline loops: CDR1 MDHEN, CDR2 SYDVKM. This CDR3 has 16 amino acids. CDR3 bases: TGTGCCAGCAGTTTAGCGGGGGACAGGGTTGGAAGTGAGCAGTTCTTC. This codes for CASSLAGDRVGSEQFF.